This T cell receptor beta chain was obtained from a study of cytomegalovirus exposure and HLA in healthy donors. 13 Jbeta primers and 60 Vbeta primers were used for the PCR. Method: immunoSEQ multiplex PCR; TCRdb's copy keeps in-frame clones and lacks some. The sample holds 150,000 to 200,000 clones, roughly three quarters seen once. Trimming pared 7 bases from V and 5 bases from J, leaving 24 bases between. CDR1 is MDHEN and CDR2 is SYDVKM in the germline V gene. This CDR3 region has 17 residues. The sequence was obtained from a woman aged 45 to 65 in good health and CMV-seronegative. Material for sequencing was PBMCs. The V call is TRBV28, the J call TRBJ1-5, with D perhaps matching TRBD1 (6 bases). The CDR3 nucleotides read TGTGCCAGCACCCTTTATTTTCGGGGGGCGAACGATCAGCCCCAGCATTTT. This encodes CASTLYFRGANDQPQHF. Complete variable domain (other parts from reference TRBV28 and TRBJ1-5): DVKVTQSSRYLVKRTGEKVFLECVQDMDHENMFWYRQDPGLGLRLIYFSYDVKMKEKGDIPEGYSVSREKKERFSLILESASTNQTSMYLCASTLYFRGANDQPQHFGDGTRLSIL.